The rows below give T cell receptor beta chains drawn from one sample of a study of blood T cell repertoires in COVID-19. TCRdb's table, derived via immunoSEQ multiplex PCR, lists solely in-frame clones and lacks some. The profile covers about 200,000 clones, with 65% to 90% appearing a single time and around 9.5% taken by the ten largest. Sequenced input: peripheral blood. The receptors shown here come from a man aged 50-59 years with active or convalescent COVID-19. CDR3s include the opening cysteine and the closing phenylalanine or tryptophan. Fields, in order: J gene, V gene, clone size, D gene, CDR3 protein, CDR3 DNA. The D gene is left open where the match is weak. Expanded clones get a size class; other rows say once, few or many, or leave the size out.

TRBJ2-5 | TRBV6-5 | - | TRBD1 | CASSQQGNQETQYF | TGTGCCAGCAGCCAACAGGGGAACCAAGAGACCCAGTACTTC
TRBJ1-2 | TRBV7-8 | - | - | CASSHRGGLNYGYTF | TGTGCCAGCAGCCACCGAGGAGGGCTAAACTATGGCTACACCTTC
TRBJ1-5 | TRBV5-5 | - | - | CASSGDSNQPQHF | TGTGCCAGCAGCGGAGATAGCAATCAGCCCCAGCATTTT
TRBJ2-2 | TRBV2 | - | - | CASSSLGAFTGELFF | TGTGCCAGCTCCTCCCTGGGGGCGTTCACCGGGGAGCTGTTTTTT
TRBJ1-2 | TRBV21-1 | - | - | CASVRTEDGYTF | TGTGCCAGCGTTAGGACAGAAGATGGCTACACCTTC
TRBJ2-2 | TRBV5-6 | - | TRBD1 | CASSLSSGQVFTGELFF | TGTGCCAGCAGCTTGTCCTCGGGACAGGTATTCACCGGGGAGCTGTTTTTT
TRBJ2-5 | TRBV19 | - | TRBD2 | CASTRTSGRAETQYF | TGTGCCAGTACCCGGACTAGCGGGAGGGCAGAGACCCAGTACTTC
TRBJ2-7 | TRBV12-3/TRBV12-4 | - | TRBD2 | CASSLGSGDEQYF | TGTGCCAGCAGTTTAGGCAGCGGGGACGAGCAGTACTTC
TRBJ2-5 | TRBV6-1 | - | - | CASSEPHRVGQETQYF | TGTGCCAGCAGTGAACCCCACAGGGTCGGCCAAGAGACCCAGTACTTC
TRBJ1-5 | TRBV28 | - | - | CASRPEGVLWNNQPQHF | TGTGCCAGCAGGCCTGAGGGAGTTCTATGGAACAATCAGCCCCAGCATTTT
TRBJ1-1 | TRBV24-1 | - | TRBD1 | CATSEAGTGNTEAFF | TGTGCCACCAGTGAAGCCGGGACAGGAAACACTGAAGCTTTCTTT
TRBJ2-3 | TRBV24-1 | - | - | CATSDPLRDFHTDTQYF | TGTGCCACCAGTGATCCCCTCCGGGACTTCCACACAGATACGCAGTATTTT
TRBJ1-3 | TRBV7-6 | - | TRBD1 | CASSLLGTGAGNTIYF | TGTGCCAGCAGCTTATTAGGGACAGGGGCGGGAAACACCATATATTTT
TRBJ2-5 | TRBV7-8 | once | TRBD2 | CASSALAGGWETQYF | TGTGCCAGCAGCGCCCTAGCGGGAGGGTGGGAGACCCAGTACTTC
TRBJ2-7 | TRBV29-1 | - | TRBD1 | CSVEDRGRGGTYEQYF | TGCAGCGTTGAGGACAGGGGGCGAGGGGGGACCTACGAGCAGTACTTC
TRBJ2-5 | TRBV3-1/TRBV3-2 | - | - | CASSQDGQIQETQYF | TGTGCCAGCAGCCAAGACGGACAGATCCAAGAGACCCAGTACTTC
TRBJ2-5 | TRBV4-3 | - | - | CASSRETGTTQYF | TGCGCCAGCAGCCGCGAAACAGGGACGACCCAGTACTTC
TRBJ2-2 | TRBV4-3 | - | TRBD2 | CASSQEETSGLNTGELFF | TGCGCCAGCAGCCAAGAGGAGACTAGCGGCTTGAACACCGGGGAGCTGTTTTTT
TRBJ1-1 | TRBV9 | - | TRBD1 | CASSAQTQGKNTEAFF | TGTGCCAGCAGCGCCCAGACACAGGGGAAGAACACTGAAGCTTTCTTT
TRBJ2-5 | TRBV6-6 | - | TRBD1 | CATATGGETQYF | TGTGCCACCGCAACAGGGGGGGAGACCCAGTACTTC
TRBJ2-5 | TRBV9 | - | TRBD2 | CASSGGIGIAGKETQYF | TGTGCCAGCAGCGGGGGTATAGGAATAGCGGGAAAAGAGACCCAGTACTTC
TRBJ2-1 | TRBV29-1 | - | TRBD1 | CSVEGTGVRYNEQFF | TGCAGCGTTGAAGGGACAGGGGTGCGCTACAATGAGCAGTTCTTC
TRBJ2-3 | TRBV10-3 | - | - | CASRRGLLSSTDTQYF | TGTGCCTCCCGACGCGGACTACTTTCTAGCACAGATACGCAGTATTTT
TRBJ1-5 | TRBV10-2 | - | - | CASSESLWEDQPQHF | TGCGCCAGCAGTGAGTCATTGTGGGAGGATCAGCCCCAGCATTTT
TRBJ1-1 | TRBV5-1 | few | TRBD1 | CASSLWTGLNTEAFF | TGCGCCAGCAGTCTGTGGACAGGCCTGAACACTGAAGCTTTCTTT
TRBJ2-1 | TRBV5-1 | - | TRBD2 | CASSFHKRGAGDLNEQFF | TGCGCCAGCAGCTTCCACAAACGGGGAGCGGGAGATCTCAATGAGCAGTTCTTC
TRBJ1-2 | TRBV2 | - | TRBD1 | CASTTGGDGYTF | TGTGCCAGCACGACAGGGGGTGATGGCTACACCTTC
TRBJ2-1 | TRBV27 | - | TRBD1 | CASSFQGVYNEQFF | TGTGCCAGCAGTTTTCAGGGGGTTTACAATGAGCAGTTCTTC
TRBJ1-2 | TRBV5-6 | - | - | CASSLDRSYGYTF | TGTGCCAGCAGCTTGGACAGGAGCTATGGCTACACCTTC
TRBJ1-5 | TRBV2 | - | TRBD1 | CASSDGQGEHQPQHF | TGTGCCAGCAGTGACGGACAGGGGGAACATCAGCCCCAGCATTTT
TRBJ1-1 | TRBV29-1 | once | - | CSAALLQGNTEAFF | TGCAGCGCCGCATTATTACAGGGAAACACTGAAGCTTTCTTT
TRBJ1-1 | TRBV6-5 | - | - | CASSKHKNTEAFF | TGTGCCAGCAGTAAACACAAGAACACTGAAGCTTTCTTT
TRBJ2-1 | TRBV6-2/TRBV6-3 | - | TRBD1 | CASSTGTGVSEQFF | TGTGCCAGCAGTACCGGGACAGGGGTCAGTGAGCAGTTCTTC
TRBJ2-1 | TRBV7-3 | - | TRBD1 | CASSLIGLGGYEQFF | TGTGCCAGCAGCTTAATAGGGCTAGGGGGCTATGAGCAGTTCTTC
TRBJ2-1 | TRBV4-3 | once | - | CASSQDIATRHNEQFF | TGCGCCAGCAGCCAAGATATCGCTACTAGACACAATGAGCAGTTCTTC
TRBJ1-2 | TRBV9 | few | TRBD1 | CASSVTGRGYTF | TGTGCCAGCAGCGTGACAGGGCGGGGCTACACCTTC
TRBJ2-2 | TRBV2 | - | - | CASSEIRGAGELFF | TGTGCCAGCAGTGAGATCCGGGGTGCCGGGGAGCTGTTTTTT
TRBJ1-2 | TRBV18 | - | - | CASSPARGDGYTF | TGTGCCAGCTCCCCCGCGCGGGGGGATGGCTACACCTTC
TRBJ2-1 | TRBV28 | - | - | CASSLLWGNYNEQFF | TGTGCCAGCAGTTTGCTCTGGGGCAACTACAATGAGCAGTTCTTC
TRBJ1-6 | TRBV4-2 | - | - | CASSQQSYNSPLHF | TGTGCCAGCAGCCAACAGTCCTATAATTCACCCCTCCACTTT
TRBJ2-3 | TRBV28 | - | TRBD2 | CASSSLVGAGGPEDTQYF | TGTGCCAGCAGTTCCCTCGTGGGAGCGGGAGGGCCAGAAGATACGCAGTATTTT
TRBJ2-5 | TRBV3-1/TRBV3-2 | - | TRBD1 | CASSQAQGQETQYF | TGTGCCAGCAGCCAAGCACAGGGGCAAGAGACCCAGTACTTC
TRBJ2-7 | TRBV15 | - | - | CATSAQSSEQQYF | TGTGCCACCAGCGCCCAATCGAGCGAGCAGCAGTACTTC
TRBJ1-1 | TRBV11-2 | - | - | CASSRGGNTEAFF | TGTGCCAGCAGCAGGGGCGGGAACACTGAAGCTTTCTTT
TRBJ2-2 | TRBV20-1 | - | TRBD1 | CSASQGVDTGELFF | TGCAGTGCTAGTCAGGGGGTGGACACCGGGGAGCTGTTTTTT
TRBJ1-2 | TRBV7-6 | - | - | CASSLSREAGYTF | TGTGCCAGCAGCTTAAGCAGGGAAGCTGGCTACACCTTC
TRBJ2-2 | TRBV7-9 | - | - | CASSPGQTNTGELFF | TGTGCCAGCAGCCCCGGACAGACGAACACCGGGGAGCTGTTTTTT
TRBJ1-2 | TRBV18 | - | - | CASSPSENYGYTF | TGTGCCAGCTCACCGTCGGAGAACTATGGCTACACCTTC
TRBJ2-1 | TRBV4-2 | medium-sized | TRBD2 | CASSQDIGGGEQFF | TGTGCCAGCAGCCAAGATATTGGCGGGGGAGAGCAGTTCTTC
TRBJ2-1 | TRBV2 | few | TRBD2 | CASTPSSGGAGEQFF | TGTGCCAGCACACCCTCTAGCGGGGGGGCGGGGGAGCAGTTCTTC
TRBJ1-1 | TRBV4-1 | - | - | CASSPSGVSGRLNTEAFF | TGCGCCAGCAGCCCCAGCGGGGTGAGCGGCAGATTGAACACTGAAGCTTTCTTT